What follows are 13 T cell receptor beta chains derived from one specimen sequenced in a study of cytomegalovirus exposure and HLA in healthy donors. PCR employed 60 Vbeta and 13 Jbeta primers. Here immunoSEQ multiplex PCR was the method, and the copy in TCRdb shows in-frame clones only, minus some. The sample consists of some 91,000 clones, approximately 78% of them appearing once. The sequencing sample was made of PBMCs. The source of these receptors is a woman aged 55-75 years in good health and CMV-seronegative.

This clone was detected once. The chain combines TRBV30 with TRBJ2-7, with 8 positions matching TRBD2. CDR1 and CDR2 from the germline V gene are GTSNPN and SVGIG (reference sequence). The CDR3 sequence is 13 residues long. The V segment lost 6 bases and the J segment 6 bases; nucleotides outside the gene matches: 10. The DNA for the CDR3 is TGTGCCTGTTCACTAGCGGTAAACGGCGAGCAGTACTTC. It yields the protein CACSLAVNGEQYF.

CDR3 sequence: CASSIRGQGRGYNEQFF. The CDR3 nucleotides are TGTGCCAGTAGTATACGGGGACAGGGAAGGGGCTACAATGAGCAGTTCTTC. The rearrangement links TRBV19 to TRBJ2-1; 9 bases agree with TRBD1. Germline lookup yields CDR1 LNHDA and CDR2 SQIVND (reference sequence). The CDR3 loop spans 17 amino acids. The ends lost 2 bases at V and 3 bases at J; junction bases unmatched: 8.

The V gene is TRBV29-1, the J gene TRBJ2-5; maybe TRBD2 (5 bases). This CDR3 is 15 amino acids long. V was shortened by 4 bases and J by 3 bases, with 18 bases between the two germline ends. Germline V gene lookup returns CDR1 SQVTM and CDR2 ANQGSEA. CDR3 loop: CSVGGGRLRKETQYF. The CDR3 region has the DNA TGCAGCGTTGGAGGAGGAAGACTAAGGAAAGAGACCCAGTACTTC. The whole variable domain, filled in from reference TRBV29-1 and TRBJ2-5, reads SAVISQKPSRDICQRGTSLTIQCQVDSQVTMMFWYRQQPGQSLTLIATANQGSEATYESGFVIDKFPISRPNLTFSTLTVSNMSPEDSSIYLCSVGGGRLRKETQYFGPGTRLLVL.

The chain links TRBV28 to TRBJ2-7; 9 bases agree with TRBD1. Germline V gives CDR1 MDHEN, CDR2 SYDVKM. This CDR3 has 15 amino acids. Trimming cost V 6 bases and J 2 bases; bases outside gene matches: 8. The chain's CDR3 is CASRTLGQGTYEQYF. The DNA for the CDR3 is TGTGCCAGCAGAACCCTCGGACAGGGGACCTACGAGCAGTACTTC. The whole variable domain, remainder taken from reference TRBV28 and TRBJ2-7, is DVKVTQSSRYLVKRTGEKVFLECVQDMDHENMFWYRQDPGLGLRLIYFSYDVKMKEKGDIPEGYSVSREKKERFSLILESASTNQTSMYLCASRTLGQGTYEQYFGPGTRLTVT.

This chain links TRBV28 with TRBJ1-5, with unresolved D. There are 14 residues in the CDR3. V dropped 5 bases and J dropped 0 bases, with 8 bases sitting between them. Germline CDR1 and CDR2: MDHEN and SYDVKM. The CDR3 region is CASSEAYSNQPQHF. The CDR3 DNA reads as TGTGCCAGCAGTGAAGCTTATAGCAATCAGCCCCAGCATTTT.

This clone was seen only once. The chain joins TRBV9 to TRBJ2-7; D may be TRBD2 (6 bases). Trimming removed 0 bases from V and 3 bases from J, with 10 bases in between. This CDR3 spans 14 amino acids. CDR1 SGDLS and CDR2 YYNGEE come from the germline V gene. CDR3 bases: TGTGCCAGCAGCGTAGCTGCGGGGAACTACGAGCAGTACTTC. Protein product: CASSVAAGNYEQYF. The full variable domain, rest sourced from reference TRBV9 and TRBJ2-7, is DSGVTQTPKHLITATGQRVTLRCSPRSGDLSVYWYQQSLDQGLQFLIQYYNGEERAKGNILERFSAQQFPDLHSELNLSSLELGDSALYFCASSVAAGNYEQYFGPGTRLTVT.

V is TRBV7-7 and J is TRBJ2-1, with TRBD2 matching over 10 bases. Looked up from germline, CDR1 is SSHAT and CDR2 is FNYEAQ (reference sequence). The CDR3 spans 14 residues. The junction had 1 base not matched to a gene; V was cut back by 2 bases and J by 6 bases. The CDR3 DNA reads TGTGCCAGCAGCTTATCTAGCGGGGGCAATGAGCAGTTCTTC. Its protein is CASSLSSGGNEQFF.

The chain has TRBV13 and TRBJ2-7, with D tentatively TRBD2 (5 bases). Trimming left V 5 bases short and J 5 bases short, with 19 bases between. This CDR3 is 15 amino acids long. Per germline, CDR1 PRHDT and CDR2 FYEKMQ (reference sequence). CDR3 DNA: TGTGCCAGCAGCCCCCGGCCGGGATCACTCCACGAGCAGTACTTC. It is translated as CASSPRPGSLHEQYF.

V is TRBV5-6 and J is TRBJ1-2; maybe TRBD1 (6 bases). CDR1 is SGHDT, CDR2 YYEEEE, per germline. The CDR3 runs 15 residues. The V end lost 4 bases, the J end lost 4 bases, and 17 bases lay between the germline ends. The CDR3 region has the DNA TGTGCCAGCAGCCCGAGGACAGAGGTATCCTATGGCTACACCTTC. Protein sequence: CASSPRTEVSYGYTF.

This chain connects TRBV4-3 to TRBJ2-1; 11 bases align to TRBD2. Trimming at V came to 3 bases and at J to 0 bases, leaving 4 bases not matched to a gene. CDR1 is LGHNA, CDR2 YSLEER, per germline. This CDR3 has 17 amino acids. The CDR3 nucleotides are TGCGCCAGCAGCCAGAGACTAGCGGGGAGCTCCTACAATGAGCAGTTCTTC. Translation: CASSQRLAGSSYNEQFF.

CDR3 sequence (DNA): TGTGCCAGCACTTGTGACGAGCGGGGTTTCACAGATACGCAGTATTTT. This codes for CASTCDERGFTDTQYF. This sequence joins TRBV6-4 and TRBJ2-3, with TRBD2 identical over 7 bases. The junction had 12 bases not matched to a gene; V was cut back by 7 bases and J by 2 bases. CDR1 is MRHNA, CDR2 SNTAGT, per germline. This CDR3 contains 16 residues.

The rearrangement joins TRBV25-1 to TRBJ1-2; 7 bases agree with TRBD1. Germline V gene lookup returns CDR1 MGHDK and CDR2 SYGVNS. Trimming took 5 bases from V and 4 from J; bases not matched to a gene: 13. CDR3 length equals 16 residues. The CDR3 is CASSQIGTGEAYGYTF. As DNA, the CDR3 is TGTGCCAGCAGTCAGATAGGTACAGGGGAAGCCTATGGCTACACCTTC.

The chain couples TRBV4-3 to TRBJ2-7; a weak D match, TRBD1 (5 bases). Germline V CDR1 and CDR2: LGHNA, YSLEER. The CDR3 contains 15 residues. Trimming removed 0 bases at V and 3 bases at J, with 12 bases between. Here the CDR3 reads CASSQESDNLYEQYF. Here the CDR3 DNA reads TGCGCCAGCAGCCAAGAGTCGGACAACCTCTACGAGCAGTACTTC.